This T cell receptor (beta chain) emerged from a study of CD8 T cells in Susac syndrome. The study used treatment-naive patients who had stable or active relapsing-remitting disease as multiple sclerosis controls. TEMRA cells were FACS-enriched, while CD8+ and CD4+ T cells were negatively isolated. Germline assignment: CDR1 GTSNPN and CDR2 SVGIG (reference sequence). The V end lost 0 bases, the J end lost 9 bases, and 9 bases lay between the germline ends. The CDR3 has 12 residues. Random hexamers were used to reverse transcribe the RNA input (about 0.5 to 1 ug). The immunoSEQ assay covered 54 Vbeta and 13 Jbeta segments for CDR3. TCRdb fed the immunoSEQ multiplex PCR reads into MiXCR, producing one record per CDR3 protein. The repertoire holds some 110,000 distinct CDR3 sequences, with around 94% as singletons.

Specimen: CD4+ T cells from PBMCs. This receptor was taken from a human donor with multiple sclerosis. The chain carries TRBV30 and TRBJ1-5; a weak D match, TRBD1 (6 bases). CDR3 amino acids: CAWSVRGPPQHF. DNA for the CDR3: TGTGCCTGGAGTGTACGGGGGCCGCCCCAGCATTTT.